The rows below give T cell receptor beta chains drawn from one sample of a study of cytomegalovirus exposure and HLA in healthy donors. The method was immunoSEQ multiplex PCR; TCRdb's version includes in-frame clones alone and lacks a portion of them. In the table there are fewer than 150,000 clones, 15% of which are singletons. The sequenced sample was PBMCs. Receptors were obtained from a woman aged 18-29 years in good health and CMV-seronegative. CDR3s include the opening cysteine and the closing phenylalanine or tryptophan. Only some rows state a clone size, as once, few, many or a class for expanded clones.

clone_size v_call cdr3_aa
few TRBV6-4 CASSPQVAEPYGYTF
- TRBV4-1 CASSQERTGGRYEQYF
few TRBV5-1 CASSSRTGGNEKLFF
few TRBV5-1 CASSRTRQETQYF
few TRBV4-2 CASSQEPAGGPGTGELFF
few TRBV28 CASSDRVFTDTQYF
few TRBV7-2 CASSKRTRGPRGPDQPQHF
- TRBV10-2 CASSESGTSYYEQYF
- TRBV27 CASSPTDLNGYTF
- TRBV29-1 CSAMGQGGTEAFF
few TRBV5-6 CASSLVDRGPHGYTF